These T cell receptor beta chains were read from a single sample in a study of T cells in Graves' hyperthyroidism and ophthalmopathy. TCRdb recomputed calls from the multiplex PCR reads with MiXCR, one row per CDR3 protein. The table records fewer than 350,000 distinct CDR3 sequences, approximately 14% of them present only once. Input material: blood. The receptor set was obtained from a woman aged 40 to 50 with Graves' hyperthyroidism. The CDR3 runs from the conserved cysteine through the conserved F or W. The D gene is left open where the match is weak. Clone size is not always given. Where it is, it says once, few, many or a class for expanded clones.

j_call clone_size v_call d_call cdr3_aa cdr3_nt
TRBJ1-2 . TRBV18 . CASSPVADPNYGYTF TGTGCCAGCTCACCAGTCGCAGATCCGAACTATGGCTACACCTTC
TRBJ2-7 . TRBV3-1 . CASSQDPQDSYEQYF TGTGCCAGCAGCCAAGACCCACAGGACTCCTACGAGCAGTACTTC
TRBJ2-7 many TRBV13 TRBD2 CASSTLRTSGREEQYF TGTGCCAGCAGCACGCTTCGGACTAGCGGGAGAGAGGAGCAGTACTTC
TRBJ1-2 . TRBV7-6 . CASSLGPPGPLGYTF TGTGCCAGCAGCTTAGGTCCCCCAGGGCCACTTGGCTACACCTTC
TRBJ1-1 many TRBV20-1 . CSAGRVGELEAFF TGCAGTGCTGGTCGGGTGGGGGAACTTGAAGCTTTCTTT
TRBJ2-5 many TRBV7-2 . CASSFSDQETQYF TGTGCCAGCAGCTTTTCTGATCAAGAGACCCAGTACTTC
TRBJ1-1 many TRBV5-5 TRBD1 CASSSQGVTEAFF TGTGCCAGCAGCTCACAGGGGGTCACTGAAGCTTTCTTT
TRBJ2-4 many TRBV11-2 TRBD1 CASSLGDRGRGKNIQYF TGTGCCAGCAGCTTAGGGGACAGGGGACGGGGCAAAAACATTCAGTACTTC
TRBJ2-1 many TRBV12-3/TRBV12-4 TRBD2 CASSLGSLAGAHEQFF TGTGCCAGCAGTTTAGGGTCTCTAGCGGGAGCTCATGAGCAGTTCTTC
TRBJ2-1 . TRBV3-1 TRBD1 CASNQGGLYNEQFF TGTGCCAGCAACCAAGGGGGCCTATACAATGAGCAGTTCTTC
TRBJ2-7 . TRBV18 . CASSPARRDYEQYF TGTGCCAGCTCACCAGCTCGGCGGGACTACGAGCAGTACTTC
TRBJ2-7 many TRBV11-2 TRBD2 CASSFTSGISYEQYF TGTGCCAGCAGCTTTACTAGCGGGATTTCCTACGAGCAGTACTTC
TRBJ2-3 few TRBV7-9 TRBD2 CASSLAFGSGSSTDTQYF TGTGCCAGCAGCTTAGCGTTCGGTAGCGGGAGTAGCACAGATACGCAGTATTTT
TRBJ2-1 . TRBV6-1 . CASRASIYNEQFF TGTGCCAGCAGGGCCTCGATCTACAATGAGCAGTTCTTC
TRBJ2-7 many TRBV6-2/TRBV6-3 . CASSRGTELSYEQYF TGTGCCAGCAGCCGCGGGACGGAACTCTCCTACGAGCAGTACTTC
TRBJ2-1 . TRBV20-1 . CSAYFREDWFF TGCAGTGCTTACTTTAGAGAAGATTGGTTCTTC
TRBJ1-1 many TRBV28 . CASSQLLNTEAFF TGTGCCAGCAGTCAGCTCCTAAACACTGAAGCTTTCTTT
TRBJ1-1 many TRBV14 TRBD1 CASNQGIRPGGVIATEAFF TGTGCCAGCAACCAGGGAATACGCCCAGGGGGAGTTATCGCCACTGAAGCTTTCTTT
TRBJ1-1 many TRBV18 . CASSPQGFGTEAFF TGTGCCAGCTCACCACAGGGTTTCGGCACTGAAGCTTTCTTT
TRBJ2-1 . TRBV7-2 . CASSPHERATYNEQFF TGTGCCAGCAGCCCTCACGAAAGGGCGACCTACAATGAGCAGTTCTTC
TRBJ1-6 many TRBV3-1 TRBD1 CASSQTDRDSPLHF TGTGCCAGCAGCCAAACGGACAGGGATTCACCCCTCCACTTT
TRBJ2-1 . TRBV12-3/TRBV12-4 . CASSLGSSYSEQFF TGTGCCAGCAGTTTAGGCAGCTCCTACAGTGAGCAGTTCTTC
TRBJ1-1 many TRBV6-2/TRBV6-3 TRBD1 CASISKGQGPMNTEAFF TGTGCCAGCATCTCAAAAGGACAGGGACCGATGAACACTGAAGCTTTCTTT
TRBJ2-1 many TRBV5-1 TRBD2 CASSPGTSGNSYNEQFF TGCGCCAGCAGCCCGGGGACTAGCGGGAACTCGTACAATGAGCAGTTCTTC
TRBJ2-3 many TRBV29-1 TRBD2 CSVVSPGLAGPSTDTQYF TGCAGCGTTGTCTCCCCCGGACTAGCGGGGCCTAGCACAGATACGCAGTATTTT
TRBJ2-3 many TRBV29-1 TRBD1 CSAPGQGADTQYF TGCAGCGCGCCGGGACAGGGCGCAGATACGCAGTATTTT
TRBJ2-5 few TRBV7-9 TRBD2 CASSGPSGSKQETQYF TGTGCCAGCAGCGGGCCTAGCGGGAGTAAGCAAGAGACCCAGTACTTC
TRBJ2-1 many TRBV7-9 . CASSFPMGDEQFF TGTGCCAGCAGCTTCCCTATGGGGGATGAGCAGTTCTTC
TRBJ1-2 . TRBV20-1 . CSAKDGPNYGYTF TGCAGTGCTAAGGACGGACCCAACTATGGCTACACCTTC
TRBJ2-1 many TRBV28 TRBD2 CASRRTSGSFHEQFF TGTGCCAGCAGAAGGACTAGCGGGAGTTTCCATGAGCAGTTCTTC
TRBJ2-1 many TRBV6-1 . CASSEQSSSGNEQFF TGTGCCAGCAGTGAACAGTCTAGCTCAGGCAATGAGCAGTTCTTC
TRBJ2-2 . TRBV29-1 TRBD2 CSVGGGGTGELFF TGCAGCGTTGGGGGGGGGGGCACCGGGGAGCTGTTTTTT
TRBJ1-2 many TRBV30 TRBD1 CAWRPGDRDAWGYTF TGTGCCTGGAGGCCAGGCGACAGGGATGCCTGGGGCTACACCTTC
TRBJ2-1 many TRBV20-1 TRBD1 CSATTGTGSYQFF TGCAGTGCCACCACCGGGACAGGGTCATATCAGTTCTTC
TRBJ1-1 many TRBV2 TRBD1 CASRRTGRNTEAFF TGTGCCAGCAGAAGGACAGGGAGGAACACTGAAGCTTTCTTT
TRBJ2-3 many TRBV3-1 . CASSQVGDTQYF TGTGCCAGCAGCCAAGTGGGAGATACGCAGTATTTT
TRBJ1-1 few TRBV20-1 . CSARGDSLNTEAFF TGCAGTGCTAGGGGTGACAGCTTGAACACTGAAGCTTTCTTT
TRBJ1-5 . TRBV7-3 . CASSRSVWTGLNQPQHF TGTGCCAGCAGCCGATCGGTGTGGACCGGGTTAAATCAGCCCCAGCATTTT
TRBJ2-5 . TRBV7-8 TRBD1 CASSSLDRGRETQYF TGTGCCAGCAGCTCTTTGGACAGGGGGCGAGAGACCCAGTACTTC
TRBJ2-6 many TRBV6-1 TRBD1 CASKGQGRANVLTF TGTGCCAGCAAAGGACAGGGAAGGGCCAACGTCCTGACCTTC